Each of the 27 T cell receptor beta chains below was sequenced from the same sample in a study of T-cell memory formation after mild COVID-19 (dated by TCRdb to the early 2020s). Library method: 5' RACE. Sequenced using an Illumina NovaSeq 6000. In-frame beta chains were kept once TCRdb had trimmed the public reads at Q25 with fastp and called clones with MiXCR. Every entry covers one CDR3 protein and lists the most common genes and DNA from its rows. This sample comprises about half a million distinct CDR3 sequences, about 18% of them detected only once. In total, the top ten clones hold more than 9% of the sample. Sequenced material: PBMCs or a T cell subset sorted from them (not recorded which). The receptor set was obtained from an adult woman who had mild COVID-19 (a few samples of this study predate the infection). The sample titles of this study are shuffled in the database, so cell type and time point are left out; the donor was told from shared clones.

The chain uses TRBV5-1 and TRBJ2-7, with 7 bases aligning to TRBD2. The CDR3 is made up of 16 amino acids. The V gene's germline CDR1 is SGHRS and CDR2 YFSETQ. The junction had 9 bases not matched to a gene; V was cut back by 0 bases and J by 3 bases. CDR3 DNA sequence: TGCGCCAGCAGCTTGGGACCTCGGGGGGAGGACTACGAGCAGTACTTC. This sequence encodes CASSLGPRGEDYEQYF.

This clonotype was counted a few times. The chain has TRBV12-3 or TRBV12-4 and TRBJ1-1; D is ambiguous. The V end was cut by 6 bases, the J end by 7 bases, with 9 bases between. The CDR3 length is 11 residues. The CDR3 here is CASRTQVEAFF. The CDR3 nucleotides are TGTGCCAGCAGGACTCAGGTTGAAGCTTTCTTT.

The V and J genes are TRBV6-4 and TRBJ2-2; D might be TRBD2 (5 bases). Germline V gene lookup returns CDR1 MRHNA and CDR2 SNTAGT. CDR3 length: 16 residues. V dropped 0 bases and J dropped 1 base, with 9 bases sitting between them. CDR3 DNA: TGTGCCAGCAGTGACTCGGCTGGAGGGAACACCGGGGAGCTGTTTTTT. It translates to CASSDSAGGNTGELFF.

The J gene is TRBJ1-1, the V gene TRBV2, with 8 bases fitting TRBD1. The V gene end was trimmed by 7 bases and the J gene end by 10 bases; junction bases not matched to a gene: 11. CDR1 SNHLY and CDR2 FYNNEI come from the germline V gene. The CDR3 covers 13 residues. The CDR3, as DNA: TGTGCCAGCAACCGACAGGGGAAACAAGGAGCTTTCTTT. Protein product: CASNRQGKQGAFF. Variable domain in full (rest from reference TRBV2 and TRBJ1-1): EPEVTQTPSHQVTQMGQEVILRCVPISNHLYFYWYRQILGQKVEFLVSFYNNEISEKSEIFDDQFSVERPDGSNFTLKIRSTKLEDSAMYFCASNRQGKQGAFFGQGTRLTVV.

This clonotype was seen a handful of times. The V call is TRBV2, the J call TRBJ2-7; tentatively, D is TRBD1 or TRBD2 (5 bases each). Deletions cut 6 bases from V and 3 bases from J, with 15 bases between. CDR3 size: 14 residues. The germline V gene has CDR1 SNHLY and CDR2 FYNNEI. The CDR3 DNA reads as TGTGCCAGCAGGCCCCGGGACGGAAGCTACGAGCAGTACTTC. This sequence encodes CASRPRDGSYEQYF.

On this clonotype itself: Germline and junction disagree at one end, which may indicate a read error. The CDR3, as DNA: TGTGCCTGGAGGCCCACTAGCAGAGATACGCAGTATTTT. Translated: CAWRPTSRDTQYF. The chain combines TRBV30 with TRBJ2-3, with D tentatively TRBD2 (6 bases). Germline CDR1 and CDR2: GTSNPN and SVGIG (reference sequence). CDR3 length: 13 amino acids. Drawing the rest from reference TRBV30 and TRBJ2-3, the complete variable domain is SQTIHQWPATLVQPVGSPLSLECTVEGTSNPNLYWYRQAAGRGLQLLFYSVGIGQISSEVPQNLSASRPQDRQFILSSKKLLLSDSGFYLCAWRPTSRDTQYFGPGTRLTVL.

This sequence joins TRBV4-2 and TRBJ2-3; a weak D match, TRBD1 (6 bases). Looked up from germline, CDR1 is LGHNA and CDR2 is YNFKEQ. Trimming cost V 3 bases and J 4 bases, with 11 bases left between them. This CDR3 has 14 residues. CDR3 nucleotide sequence: TGTGCCAGCAGCCACGGAAAGGGGGCAGATACGCAGTATTTT. It is translated as CASSHGKGADTQYF.

The CDR3, as DNA: TGTGCCAGCAGCTCTGGTCCTACCGGGGAGCTGTTTTTT. It yields the protein CASSSGPTGELFF. The V and J genes are TRBV7-2 and TRBJ2-2; D is uncertain. CDR1 is SGHTA, CDR2 FQGNSA, per germline. Deletions cut 4 bases from V and 5 bases from J, with 8 bases between. This CDR3 is built from 13 residues.

The gene calls are TRBV7-9 and TRBJ2-1; TRBD2 agrees at 13 bases. There are 14 residues in the CDR3. The V and J ends lost 8 bases and 5 bases, in that order; junction bases with no gene match: 3. Germline CDR1 and CDR2: SEHNR and FQNEAQ (reference sequence). The CDR3 reads CASGLAGAHNEQFF. CDR3 sequence (DNA): TGTGCCAGCGGACTAGCGGGGGCGCACAATGAGCAGTTCTTC.

The chain links TRBV7-2 to TRBJ2-7, with 8 nucleotides matching TRBD2. The CDR3 runs 14 residues. Trimming at V came to 1 base and at J to 5 bases, leaving 4 bases not matched to a gene. Germline assignment: CDR1 SGHTA and CDR2 FQGNSA. CDR3 sequence (DNA): TGTGCCAGCAGCTTAGGCGGGAGGTTCAACGAGCAGTACTTC. Translated, it gives CASSLGGRFNEQYF.

This chain joins TRBV9 and TRBJ2-2; D is undetermined. In germline, CDR1 is SGDLS, CDR2 YYNGEE. V lost 0 bases and J lost 6, with 6 bases in between. This CDR3 region has 13 residues. This CDR3 reads CASSVVSPGELFF. CDR3 nucleotides: TGTGCCAGCAGCGTAGTCAGTCCCGGGGAGCTGTTTTTT.

The sample holds many counts of this clonotype. V gene TRBV6-6 combines with J gene TRBJ1-1; D may be TRBD1 (6 bases). The V gene's germline CDR1 is MNHNY and CDR2 SVGAGI (reference sequence). V dropped 4 bases and J dropped 0 bases, with 12 bases sitting between them. This CDR3 is built from 15 residues. The CDR3 here is CASSSSTGMNTEAFF. CDR3 nucleotides: TGTGCCAGCAGTTCATCGACAGGTATGAACACTGAAGCTTTCTTT.

V gene TRBV18 combines with J gene TRBJ1-5, with a weak D call TRBD1 (6 bases). CDR1 is KGHSH and CDR2 is LQKENI in the germline V gene. The CDR3 contains 14 residues. V lost 3 bases to trimming and J lost 8 bases, with 14 bases between them. The CDR3 coding sequence is TGTGCCAGCTCACCGTCGACAGGCCGCGAGCCCCAGCATTTT. It translates to CASSPSTGREPQHF.

V gene TRBV12-3 or TRBV12-4 combines with J gene TRBJ2-7, with D hard to call. The CDR3 extends over 13 amino acids. V shed 3 bases and J shed 6 bases, with 12 bases lying between them. In DNA form, the CDR3 reads TGTGCCAGCAGTTTCGGCAGGCGTAGCGAGCAGTACTTC. Its translation: CASSFGRRSEQYF.

The chain links TRBV7-8 to TRBJ2-7; 11 bases agree with TRBD1. This CDR3 contains 14 residues. J lost 6 bases, V lost 5 bases, and 6 bases had no gene match. The germline V gene has CDR1 SGHVS and CDR2 FQNEAQ. The CDR3 coding sequence is TGTGCCAGCAGCAACCGGGGGACAGGGGGCGAGCAGTACTTC. Residues: CASSNRGTGGEQYF.

This clonotype has a count of ten or more. The chain employs TRBV9 and TRBJ2-1; TRBD1 aligns across 8 bases. CDR1 SGDLS and CDR2 YYNGEE come from the germline V gene. V trimming: 0 bases; J trimming: 10 bases; junction bases outside the gene matches: 6. The CDR3 runs 14 residues. CDR3 sequence reads: CASSVGTGFREQFF. CDR3 in DNA: TGTGCCAGCAGCGTAGGGACAGGGTTTCGGGAGCAGTTCTTC.

The chain combines TRBV3-1 with TRBJ2-6; D is unresolved. The CDR3 consists of 16 residues. Trimming left V 1 base short and J 0 bases short, with 7 bases between. From germline, CDR1 is LGHDT and CDR2 YNNKEL (reference sequence). The CDR3 spells CASSQASVSGANVLTF. In DNA form, the CDR3 reads TGTGCCAGCAGCCAAGCCAGCGTCTCTGGGGCCAACGTCCTGACTTTC.

This clonotype has ten or more counts. The chain couples TRBV10-3 to TRBJ1-2; tentative D call: TRBD1 (6 bases). Trimming removed 7 bases from V and 8 bases from J, with 14 bases in between. CDR3 size: 12 residues. Germline lookup yields CDR1 ENHRY and CDR2 SYGVKD. CDR3 nucleotides: TGTGCCATCACCACGACAGGAGGAGGCTACACCTTC. This gives the protein CAITTTGGGYTF.

The chain carries TRBV5-4 and TRBJ2-7; 10 positions match TRBD1. CDR1 is SGHNT and CDR2 is YYREEE in the germline V gene (reference sequence). CDR3 length: 15 amino acids. V trimming: 3 bases; J trimming: 2 bases; junction bases outside the gene matches: 5. The CDR3 region has the DNA TGTGCCAGCAGCTCCGGACAGGGGGGCCCCTACGAGCAGTACTTC. Protein sequence: CASSSGQGGPYEQYF.

The J gene is TRBJ2-3, the V gene TRBV6-2 or TRBV6-3, with D unclear. V was shortened by 3 bases and J by 1 base, with 8 bases between the two germline ends. The CDR3 is made up of 14 amino acids. Germline lookup yields CDR1 MNHEY and CDR2 SVGEGT. CDR3 sequence reads: CASSYGPGTDTQYF. CDR3 sequence (DNA): TGTGCCAGCAGTTATGGTCCCGGCACAGATACGCAGTATTTT.

The CDR3 loop reads CASIGLAGDPYQFTQYF. The CDR3 DNA reads TGTGCCAGCATTGGACTAGCGGGAGACCCGTATCAATTTACGCAGTATTTT. The chain uses TRBV2 and TRBJ2-3; 13 nucleotides match TRBD2. V shed 7 bases, J shed 8 bases, and the junction held 15 bases outside the gene matches. From germline, CDR1 is SNHLY and CDR2 FYNNEI. The CDR3 spans 17 residues.

This clonotype has just a few counts. The J gene is TRBJ2-7, the V gene TRBV5-1; 9 positions agree with TRBD1. Trimming took 0 bases from V and 1 from J; bases not matched to a gene: 2. Germline V gene data show CDR1 as SGHRS and CDR2 as YFSETQ. CDR3 length: 15 amino acids. DNA of the CDR3: TGCGCCAGCAGCTTGGCTGGGACAGGGTCCTACGAGCAGTACTTC. Protein product: CASSLAGTGSYEQYF.

This clonotype was seen ten or more times. This chain connects TRBV5-1 to TRBJ2-4, with D possibly being TRBD1 or TRBD2 (7 bases each). Germline CDR1 is SGHRS and CDR2 is YFSETQ. The CDR3 has 16 amino acids. V lost 3 bases and J 7 bases, leaving 20 bases between the germline ends. The chain's CDR3 is CASSSRPGGGGNIQYF. The CDR3 bases are TGCGCCAGCAGCTCCCGACCAGGGGGGGGCGGGAACATTCAGTACTTC. The full variable domain, completed using reference TRBV5-1 and TRBJ2-4, is KAGVTQTPRYLIKTRGQQVTLSCSPISGHRSVSWYQQTPGQGLQFLFEYFSETQRNKGNFPGRFSGRQFSNSRSEMNVSTLELGDSALYLCASSSRPGGGGNIQYFGAGTRLSVL.

The rearrangement links TRBV7-8 to TRBJ2-2, with D possibly being TRBD2 (6 bases). Trimming shortened V by 2 bases and J by 1 base, and 8 bases separated the two germline ends. Germline values: CDR1 SGHVS, CDR2 FQNEAQ. The CDR3 has 15 amino acids. The CDR3 spells CASSLRRENTGELFF. The CDR3, as DNA: TGTGCCAGCAGCTTAAGGCGGGAGAACACCGGGGAGCTGTTTTTT.

This clonotype has more than one count but fewer than ten. The rearrangement joins TRBV5-1 to TRBJ2-7; 14 nucleotides line up with TRBD2. Trimming cost V 4 bases and J 7 bases; bases outside gene matches: 7. CDR1 SGHRS and CDR2 YFSETQ come from the germline V gene. The CDR3 covers 15 residues. This CDR3 is CASSEGTSGSHEQYF. The CDR3 bases are TGCGCCAGCAGCGAGGGGACTAGCGGGAGTCATGAGCAGTACTTC.

CDR3 nucleotide sequence: TGTGCCAGCAGTGCCGGATGGGGTATGCATCAGCCCCAGCATTTT. This sequence encodes CASSAGWGMHQPQHF. The rearrangement joins TRBV12-3 or TRBV12-4 to TRBJ1-5; D ambiguous. This CDR3 region has 15 residues. V gave up 5 bases and J gave up 5 bases, with 16 bases separating them.

This clonotype was seen a handful of times. The chain joins TRBV7-2 to TRBJ2-1, with a possible D match to TRBD2 (6 bases). CDR1 is SGHTA, CDR2 FQGNSA, per germline. There are 14 residues in the CDR3. Deletions cut 4 bases from V and 8 bases from J, with 15 bases between. CDR3 bases: TGTGCCAGCAGCTCGCCGGGACTCCGTCATGAGCAGTTCTTC. It translates to CASSSPGLRHEQFF.